This T cell receptor (beta chain) stems from a study of identical twins. Germline V gene sequence: CDR1 SNHLY, CDR2 FYNNEI. The junction had 5 bases not matched to a gene; V was cut back by 6 bases and J by 2 bases. This CDR3 is 14 amino acids long. Carrying unique molecular identifiers, the cDNA also gained a universal primer site through template switching. TCRdb itself ran the 5' RACE reads through MiXCR, one entry per CDR3 protein. The table lists around 1.7 million distinct CDR3 sequences, under 35% of them singletons. This clonotype was seen ten or more times. Its antigen is not identified. The study's findings and limits: Fewer insertions were carried by abundant cord blood beta clonotypes, but none was seen in memory repertoires. Among out-of-frame alpha sequences shared by twins, low generation probability occurred in excess. Twins' surplus sharing was weaker for beta out-of-frame sequences.

The source is a newborn girl in good health. Material for sequencing was cord blood. The V gene is TRBV2, the J gene TRBJ2-3; TRBD1 aligns across 7 bases. The DNA of the CDR3 is TGTGCCAGCAGGGACAGGTCCCACACAGATACGCAGTATTTT. This translates into CASRDRSHTDTQYF.